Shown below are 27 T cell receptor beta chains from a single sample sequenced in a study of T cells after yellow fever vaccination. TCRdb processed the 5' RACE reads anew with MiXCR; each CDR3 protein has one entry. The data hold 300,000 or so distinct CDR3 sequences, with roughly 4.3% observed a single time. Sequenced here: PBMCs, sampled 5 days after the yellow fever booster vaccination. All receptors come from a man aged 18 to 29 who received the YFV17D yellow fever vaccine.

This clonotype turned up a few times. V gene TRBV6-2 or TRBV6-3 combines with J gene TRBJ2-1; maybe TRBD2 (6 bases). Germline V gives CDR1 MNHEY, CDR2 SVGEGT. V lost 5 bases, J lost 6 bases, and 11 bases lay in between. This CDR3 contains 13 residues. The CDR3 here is CASSGAGRNEQFF. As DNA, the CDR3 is TGTGCCAGCAGTGGTGCGGGGCGCAATGAGCAGTTCTTC.

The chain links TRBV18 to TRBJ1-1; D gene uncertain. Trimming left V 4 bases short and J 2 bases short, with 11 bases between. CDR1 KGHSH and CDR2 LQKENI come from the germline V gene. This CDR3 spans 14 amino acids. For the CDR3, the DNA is TGTGCCAGCTCACGGGCGTCGGGTAACACTGAAGCTTTCTTT. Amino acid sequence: CASSRASGNTEAFF.

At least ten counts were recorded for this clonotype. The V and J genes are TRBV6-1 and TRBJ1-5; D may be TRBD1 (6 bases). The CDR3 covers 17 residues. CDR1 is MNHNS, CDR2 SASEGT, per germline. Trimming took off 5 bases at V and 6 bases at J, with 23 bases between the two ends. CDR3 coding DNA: TGTGCCAGCAGTATTCAAACAACAGGGAATTTGGGTCAGCCCCAGCATTTT. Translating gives CASSIQTTGNLGQPQHF.

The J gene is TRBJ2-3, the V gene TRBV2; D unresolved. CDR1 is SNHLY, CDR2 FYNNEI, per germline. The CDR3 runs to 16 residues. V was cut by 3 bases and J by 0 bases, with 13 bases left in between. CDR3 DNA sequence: TGTGCCAGCAGTGATCTTTGGCTTCAAAGCACAGATACGCAGTATTTT. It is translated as CASSDLWLQSTDTQYF.

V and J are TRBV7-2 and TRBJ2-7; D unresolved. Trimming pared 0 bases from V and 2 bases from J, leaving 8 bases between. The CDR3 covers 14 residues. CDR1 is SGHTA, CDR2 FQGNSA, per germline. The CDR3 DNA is TGTGCCAGCAGCTTAGCCTGGGAAGCCTACGAGCAGTACTTC. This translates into CASSLAWEAYEQYF.

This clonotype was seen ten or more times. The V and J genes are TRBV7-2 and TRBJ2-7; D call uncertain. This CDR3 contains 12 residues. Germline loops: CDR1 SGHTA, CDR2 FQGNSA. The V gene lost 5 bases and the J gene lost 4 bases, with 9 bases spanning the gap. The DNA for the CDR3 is TGTGCCAGCAGCCAGTCTCGATACGAGCAGTACTTC. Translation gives CASSQSRYEQYF.

CDR3 residues: CAISEGIGGYTF. The CDR3 bases are TGTGCCATCAGTGAAGGGATTGGTGGCTACACCTTC. The rearrangement links TRBV10-3 to TRBJ1-2; D unresolved. Germline V CDR1 and CDR2: ENHRY, SYGVKD. V lost 3 bases to trimming and J lost 7 bases, with 9 bases between them. There are 12 residues in the CDR3.

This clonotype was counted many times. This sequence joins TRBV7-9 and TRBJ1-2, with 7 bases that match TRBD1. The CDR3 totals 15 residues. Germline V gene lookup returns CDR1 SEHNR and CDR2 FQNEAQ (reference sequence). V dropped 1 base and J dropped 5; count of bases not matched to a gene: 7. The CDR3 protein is CASSLVARGNYGYTF. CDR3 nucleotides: TGTGCCAGCAGCTTAGTAGCCAGGGGGAATTATGGCTACACCTTC.

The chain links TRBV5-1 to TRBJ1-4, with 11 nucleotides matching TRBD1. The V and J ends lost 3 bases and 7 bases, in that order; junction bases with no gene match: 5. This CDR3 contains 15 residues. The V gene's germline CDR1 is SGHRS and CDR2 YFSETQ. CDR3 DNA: TGCGCCAGCAGCTCAGGACAGGGGGCGATTGAAAAACTGTTTTTT. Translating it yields CASSSGQGAIEKLFF.

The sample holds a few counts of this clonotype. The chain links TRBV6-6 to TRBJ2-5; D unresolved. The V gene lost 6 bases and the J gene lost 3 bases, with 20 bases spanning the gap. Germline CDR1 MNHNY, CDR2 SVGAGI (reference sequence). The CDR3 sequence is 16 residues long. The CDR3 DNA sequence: TGTGCCAGCAGATCCATGGGCAGCGAATTTAAAGAGACCCAGTACTTC. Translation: CASRSMGSEFKETQYF.

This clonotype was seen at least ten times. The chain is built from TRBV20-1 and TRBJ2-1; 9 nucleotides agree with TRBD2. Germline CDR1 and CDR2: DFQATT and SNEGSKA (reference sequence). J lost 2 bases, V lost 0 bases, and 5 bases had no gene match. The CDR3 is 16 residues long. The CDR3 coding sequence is TGCAGTGCTAGAGATCCCTTAGCGGGGGCCTACAATGAGCAGTTCTTC. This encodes CSARDPLAGAYNEQFF.

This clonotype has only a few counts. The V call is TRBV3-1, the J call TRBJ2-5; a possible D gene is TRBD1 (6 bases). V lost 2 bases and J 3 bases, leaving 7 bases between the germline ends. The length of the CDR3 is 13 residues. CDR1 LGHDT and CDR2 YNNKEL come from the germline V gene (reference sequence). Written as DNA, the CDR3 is TGTGCCAGCAGCCAATGGGACAAAGAGACCCAGTACTTC. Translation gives CASSQWDKETQYF.

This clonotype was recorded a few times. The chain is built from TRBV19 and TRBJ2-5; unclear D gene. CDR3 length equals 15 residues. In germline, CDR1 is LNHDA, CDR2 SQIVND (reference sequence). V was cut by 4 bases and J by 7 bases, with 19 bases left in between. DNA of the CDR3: TGTGCCAGTAGTAGTACGACACCAGCTATGGGGACCCAGTACTTC. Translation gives CASSSTTPAMGTQYF. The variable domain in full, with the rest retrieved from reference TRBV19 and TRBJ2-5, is DGGITQSPKYLFRKEGQNVTLSCEQNLNHDAMYWYRQDPGQGLRLIYYSQIVNDFQKGDIAEGYSVSREKKESFPLTVTSAQKNPTAFYLCASSSTTPAMGTQYFGPGTRLLVL.

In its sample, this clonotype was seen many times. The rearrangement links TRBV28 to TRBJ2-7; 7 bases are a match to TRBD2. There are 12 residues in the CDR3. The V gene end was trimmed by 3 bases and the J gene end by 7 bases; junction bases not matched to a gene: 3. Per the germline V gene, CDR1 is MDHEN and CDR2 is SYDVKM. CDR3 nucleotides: TGTGCCAGCAGTTTCGGGGGGAGGGAGCAGTACGTC. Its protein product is CASSFGGREQYV.

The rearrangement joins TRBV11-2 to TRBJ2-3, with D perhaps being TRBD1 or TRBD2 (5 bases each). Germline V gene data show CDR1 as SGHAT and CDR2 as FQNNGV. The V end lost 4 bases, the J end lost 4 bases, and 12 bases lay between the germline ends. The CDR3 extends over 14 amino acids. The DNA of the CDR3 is TGTGCCAGCAGCTCGGGACCAAAGGCAGATACGCAGTATTTT. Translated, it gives CASSSGPKADTQYF.

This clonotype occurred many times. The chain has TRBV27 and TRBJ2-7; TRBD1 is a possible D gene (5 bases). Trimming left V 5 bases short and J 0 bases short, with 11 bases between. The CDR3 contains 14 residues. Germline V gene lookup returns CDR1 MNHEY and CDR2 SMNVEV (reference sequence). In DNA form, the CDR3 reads TGTGCCAGCAGTCCCGGCAGGGTCTCCTACGAGCAGTACGTC. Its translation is CASSPGRVSYEQYV.

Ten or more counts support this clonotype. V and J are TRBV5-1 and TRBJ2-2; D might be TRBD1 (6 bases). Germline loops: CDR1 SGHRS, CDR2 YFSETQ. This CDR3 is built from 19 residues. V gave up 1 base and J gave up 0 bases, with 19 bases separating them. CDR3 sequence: CASSLRPRGENTNTGELFF. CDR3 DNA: TGCGCCAGCAGCTTGAGGCCCAGGGGCGAAAATACGAACACCGGGGAGCTGTTTTTT.

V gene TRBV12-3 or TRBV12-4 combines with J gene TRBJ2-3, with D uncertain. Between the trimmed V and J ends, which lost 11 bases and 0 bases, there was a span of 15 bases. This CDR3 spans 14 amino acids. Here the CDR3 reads CASQPWPSTDTQYF. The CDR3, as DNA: TGTGCCTCACAGCCCTGGCCTAGCACAGATACGCAGTATTTT.

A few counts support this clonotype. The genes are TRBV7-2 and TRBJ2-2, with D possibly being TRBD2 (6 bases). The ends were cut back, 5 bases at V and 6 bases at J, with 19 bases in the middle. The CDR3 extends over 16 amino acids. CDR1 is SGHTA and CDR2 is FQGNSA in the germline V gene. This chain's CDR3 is CASSPPTAGWAGELFF. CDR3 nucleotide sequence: TGTGCCAGCAGCCCCCCAACGGCGGGGTGGGCCGGGGAGCTGTTTTTT.

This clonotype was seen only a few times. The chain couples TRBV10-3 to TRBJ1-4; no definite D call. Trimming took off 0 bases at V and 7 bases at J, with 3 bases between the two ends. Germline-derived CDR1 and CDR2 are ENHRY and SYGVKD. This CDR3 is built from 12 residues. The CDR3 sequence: CAISESTEKLFF. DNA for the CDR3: TGTGCCATCAGTGAGTCCACTGAAAAACTGTTTTTT.

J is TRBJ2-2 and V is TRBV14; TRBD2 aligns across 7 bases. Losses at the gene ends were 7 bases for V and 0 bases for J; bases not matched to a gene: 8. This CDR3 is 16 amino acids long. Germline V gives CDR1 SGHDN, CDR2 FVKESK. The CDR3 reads CASKLGGGTNTGELFF. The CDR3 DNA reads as TGTGCCAGCAAGCTCGGGGGAGGGACGAACACCGGGGAGCTGTTTTTT.

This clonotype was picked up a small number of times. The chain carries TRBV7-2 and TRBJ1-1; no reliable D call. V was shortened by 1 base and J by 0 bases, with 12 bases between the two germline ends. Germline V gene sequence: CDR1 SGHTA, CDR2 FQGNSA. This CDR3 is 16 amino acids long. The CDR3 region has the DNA TGTGCCAGCAGCTTAGATTCGGGCAGCCTGAACACTGAAGCTTTCTTT. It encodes CASSLDSGSLNTEAFF.

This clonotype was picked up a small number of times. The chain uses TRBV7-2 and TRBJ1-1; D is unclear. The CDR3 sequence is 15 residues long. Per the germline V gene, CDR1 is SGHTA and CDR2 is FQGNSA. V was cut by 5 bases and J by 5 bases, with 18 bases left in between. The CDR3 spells CASSPGGRSQTEAFF. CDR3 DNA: TGTGCCAGCAGCCCCGGAGGGAGGTCTCAGACTGAAGCTTTCTTT.

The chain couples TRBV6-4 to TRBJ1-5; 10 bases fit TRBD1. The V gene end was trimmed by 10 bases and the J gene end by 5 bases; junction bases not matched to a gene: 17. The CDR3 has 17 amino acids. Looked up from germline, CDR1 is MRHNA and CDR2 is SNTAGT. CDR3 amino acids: CATPRQGASQGYQPQHF. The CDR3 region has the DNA TGTGCCACCCCCAGACAGGGGGCGTCGCAAGGTTATCAGCCCCAGCATTTT.

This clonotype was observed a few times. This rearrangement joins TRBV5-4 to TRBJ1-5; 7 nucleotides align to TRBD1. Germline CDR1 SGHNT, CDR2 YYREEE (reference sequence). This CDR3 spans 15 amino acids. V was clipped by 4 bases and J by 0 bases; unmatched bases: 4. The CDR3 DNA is TGTGCCAGCAGCCGAGGACAGGATAGCAATCAGCCCCAGCATTTT. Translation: CASSRGQDSNQPQHF.

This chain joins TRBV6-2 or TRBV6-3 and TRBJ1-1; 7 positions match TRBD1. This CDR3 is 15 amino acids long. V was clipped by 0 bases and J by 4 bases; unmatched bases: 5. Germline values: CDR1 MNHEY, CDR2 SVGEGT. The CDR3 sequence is CASSYSETGPTEAFF. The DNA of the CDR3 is TGTGCCAGCAGTTACTCGGAGACAGGGCCCACTGAAGCTTTCTTT.

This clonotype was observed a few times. CDR3 amino acids: CASSYWTGNNEQFF. DNA of the CDR3: TGTGCCAGCAGTTACTGGACAGGGAACAATGAGCAGTTCTTC. This chain uses TRBV6-2 or TRBV6-3 with TRBJ2-1; 8 positions match TRBD1. The V segment lost 1 base and the J segment 5 bases; nucleotides outside the gene matches: 1. Germline-derived CDR1 and CDR2 are MNHEY and SVGEGT. There are 14 residues in the CDR3.